Below are 14 T cell receptor beta chains sequenced from a single sample in a study of T cells in Graves' hyperthyroidism and ophthalmopathy. Template material for amplifying TCR beta CDR3 regions consisted of RNA transcripts. With the HTBI primer set, the TCR CDR3 went through a first round of RT-PCR. TCRdb itself ran the multiplex PCR reads through MiXCR, one entry per CDR3 protein. The sample yields roughly 170,000 distinct CDR3 sequences, about 15% seen once. Specimen: blood. The source is a woman aged 45-60 years with Graves' hyperthyroidism.

This clonotype showed up many times. The rearrangement links TRBV28 to TRBJ1-2, with D tentatively TRBD1 (5 bases). Trimming took 6 bases from V and 2 from J, leaving 13 bases between them. CDR1 MDHEN and CDR2 SYDVKM come from the germline V gene. The CDR3 sequence is 14 residues long. The CDR3 protein is CASSRPRQNYGYTF. The CDR3 DNA is TGTGCCAGCAGCCGGCCAAGACAGAACTATGGCTACACCTTC.

This clonotype appeared a few times. The rearrangement uses TRBV19 and TRBJ1-1, with D possibly being TRBD1 (6 bases). This CDR3 contains 14 residues. With 3 bases removed from V and 4 bases from J, the gap between germline ends came to 12 bases. CDR1 and CDR2 (germline): LNHDA, SQIVND (reference sequence). CDR3 protein: CASSMGGAVTEAFF. CDR3 nucleotides: TGTGCCAGTAGTATGGGGGGGGCCGTCACTGAAGCTTTCTTT.

This clonotype came up many times. This chain links TRBV7-6 with TRBJ2-3; 14 nucleotides match TRBD2. This CDR3 is 17 amino acids long. Germline V CDR1 and CDR2: SGHVS, FNYEAQ. The V gene end was trimmed by 0 bases and the J gene end by 3 bases; junction bases not matched to a gene: 2. The CDR3 sequence is CASSLAGLAGGTDTQYF. CDR3 nucleotides: TGTGCCAGCAGCTTAGCAGGACTAGCGGGGGGTACAGATACGCAGTATTTT.

The chain combines TRBV9 with TRBJ1-5, with a possible D match to TRBD1 (5 bases). This CDR3 contains 12 residues. V lost 3 bases and J 11 bases, leaving 12 bases between the germline ends. Germline-derived CDR1 and CDR2 are SGDLS and YYNGEE. CDR3 bases: TGTGCCAGCAGCGGGGCCGGGGGGGCCCAGCATTTT. This codes for CASSGAGGAQHF.

This clonotype was counted at least ten times. V usage is TRBV5-1 and J usage is TRBJ1-3; 7 nucleotides line up with TRBD1. Germline CDR1 reads SGHRS; CDR2 reads YFSETQ. Unmatched junction bases numbered 5, after V lost 3 bases and J lost 2 bases. The CDR3 loop spans 15 amino acids. The DNA of the CDR3 is TGCGCCAGCAGCTCCACAGGGGTGGCTGGAAACACCATATATTTT. It yields the protein CASSSTGVAGNTIYF. The full variable domain, with the rest looked up from reference TRBV5-1 and TRBJ1-3, is KAGVTQTPRYLIKTRGQQVTLSCSPISGHRSVSWYQQTPGQGLQFLFEYFSETQRNKGNFPGRFSGRQFSNSRSEMNVSTLELGDSALYLCASSSTGVAGNTIYFGEGSWLTVV.

In its sample, this clonotype was seen many times. The rearrangement uses TRBV6-2 or TRBV6-3 and TRBJ1-5, with D possibly being TRBD1 (5 bases). The germline gives CDR1 MNHEY, CDR2 SVGEGT. The CDR3 is 14 residues long. V dropped 2 bases and J dropped 4 bases, with 9 bases sitting between them. CDR3 bases: TGTGCCAGCAGTTACACGGCAGGGAATCAGCCCCAGCATTTT. Translation: CASSYTAGNQPQHF.

This clonotype was found many times. The chain links TRBV25-1 to TRBJ2-7, with TRBD1 matching 7 bases. CDR1 is MGHDK and CDR2 is SYGVNS in the germline V gene. The CDR3 has 16 residues. The junction had 10 bases not matched to a gene; V was cut back by 1 base and J by 4 bases. The CDR3 region is CASSEWAAGTAYEQYF. CDR3 in DNA: TGTGCCAGCAGTGAATGGGCGGCCGGGACAGCTTACGAGCAGTACTTC.

This clonotype was recorded a few times. The J gene is TRBJ1-2, the V gene TRBV20-1; D may be TRBD1 (5 bases). Deletions cut 5 bases from V and 6 bases from J, with 10 bases between. Germline CDR1 is DFQATT and CDR2 is SNEGSKA (reference sequence). This CDR3 is built from 11 residues. The CDR3 DNA follows: TGCAGTGCTGACAGCGTCCATGGCTACACCTTC. It encodes CSADSVHGYTF.

This clonotype was detected a few times. This chain uses TRBV9 with TRBJ2-1; a possible D gene is TRBD1 (5 bases). Trimming shortened V by 0 bases and J by 7 bases, and 11 bases separated the two germline ends. This CDR3 spans 14 amino acids. Germline CDR1 is SGDLS and CDR2 is YYNGEE. For the CDR3, the DNA is TGTGCCAGCAGCGTAGACGTAGGGGTGAATGAGCAGTTCTTC. Amino acid sequence: CASSVDVGVNEQFF.

This clonotype came up many times. V gene TRBV6-1 combines with J gene TRBJ2-5, with TRBD1 as a possible D gene (7 bases). The germline gives CDR1 MNHNS, CDR2 SASEGT. V lost 6 bases to trimming and J lost 1 base, with 18 bases between them. This CDR3 has 16 residues. DNA of the CDR3: TGTGCCAGCAGGATGGGGGCAGGGGGGATCCAAGAGACCCAGTACTTC. Protein product: CASRMGAGGIQETQYF.

This clonotype has at least ten counts. The chain is built from TRBV12-3 or TRBV12-4 and TRBJ2-2, with 11 bases identical to TRBD2. The CDR3 contains 16 residues. Trimming cost V 6 bases and J 1 base; bases outside gene matches: 4. The CDR3 DNA sequence: TGTGCCAGCAGCTCCGGGACTAGCGGGAACACCGGGGAGCTGTTTTTT. Amino acid sequence: CASSSGTSGNTGELFF.

V and J are TRBV5-1 and TRBJ2-5; 8 bases are a match to TRBD2. Germline V lookup: CDR1 SGHRS, CDR2 YFSETQ. Trimming removed 2 bases from V and 2 bases from J; junction bases left unmatched: 14. This CDR3 contains 18 residues. Written as DNA, the CDR3 is TGCGCCAGCAGCTTTACGACGGCGCGGGCTAGCGGGCAAGAGACCCAGTACTTC. Its translation is CASSFTTARASGQETQYF.

The V gene is TRBV20-1, the J gene TRBJ2-7, with D perhaps TRBD2 (6 bases). This CDR3 has 15 residues. Germline loops: CDR1 DFQATT, CDR2 SNEGSKA (reference sequence). V lost 2 bases and J 2 bases, leaving 16 bases between the germline ends. DNA for the CDR3: TGCAGTGCTAGACACCCGACGGAGGGAACCTACGAGCAGTACTTC. It translates to CSARHPTEGTYEQYF.

The rearrangement uses TRBV7-2 and TRBJ1-5; weak D call: TRBD1 (5 bases). V gave up 5 bases and J gave up 7 bases, with 24 bases separating them. The germline V gene has CDR1 SGHTA and CDR2 FQGNSA. The CDR3 runs 17 residues. The CDR3 DNA reads TGTGCCAGCAGCCTCTACACCGGGACGCGGAAGGGGCAGCCCCAGCATTTT. Translated, it gives CASSLYTGTRKGQPQHF.